These 30 T cell receptor beta chains originate from one sample sequenced in a study of blood T cell repertoires in COVID-19. The data were produced by immunoSEQ multiplex PCR, yet TCRdb's version contains in-frame clones alone and is incomplete. The sample has 95,000 to 110,000 clones, 70% to 90% seen once. Sequencing was done on a sample of peripheral blood. The receptor set was obtained from a man aged 45-65 years in a cohort sampled during active COVID-19.

V is TRBV29-1 and J is TRBJ1-1; D remains ambiguous. V lost 4 bases and J lost 7, with 16 bases in between. Germline V gene sequence: CDR1 SQVTM, CDR2 ANQGSEA. The CDR3 has 13 residues. CDR3 region: CSVVKGGADEAFF. For the CDR3, the DNA is TGCAGCGTTGTAAAAGGAGGAGCTGATGAAGCTTTCTTT. The full variable domain, completed using reference TRBV29-1 and TRBJ1-1, is SAVISQKPSRDICQRGTSLTIQCQVDSQVTMMFWYRQQPGQSLTLIATANQGSEATYESGFVIDKFPISRPNLTFSTLTVSNMSPEDSSIYLCSVVKGGADEAFFGQGTRLTVV.

The chain combines TRBV14 with TRBJ1-1; 7 positions match TRBD1. The CDR3 has 16 residues. With V trimmed by 4 bases and J by 6 bases, 14 bases remained unmatched. Germline V lookup: CDR1 SGHDN, CDR2 FVKESK. CDR3 bases: TGTGCCAGCAGCCCGGGACAGCTCTTGTTTGGGGCTGAAGCTTTCTTT. It yields the protein CASSPGQLLFGAEAFF.

The chain uses TRBV11-2 and TRBJ2-5; 14 positions agree with TRBD2. This CDR3 has 17 residues. Germline loops: CDR1 SGHAT, CDR2 FQNNGV. V was clipped by 5 bases and J by 5 bases; unmatched bases: 10. CDR3 residues: CASSQGLAGAGRETQYF. The CDR3 nucleotides read TGTGCCAGCAGCCAGGGACTAGCGGGGGCCGGCCGGGAGACCCAGTACTTC.

The chain couples TRBV7-9 to TRBJ1-1, with TRBD1 matching 7 bases. This CDR3 has 17 residues. Losses at the gene ends were 5 bases for V and 0 bases for J; bases not matched to a gene: 12. Germline loops: CDR1 SEHNR, CDR2 FQNEAQ (reference sequence). The CDR3 bases are TGTGCCAGCAGCGAGCGACAGGGCACTTCCATGAACACTGAAGCTTTCTTT. This gives the protein CASSERQGTSMNTEAFF. The full variable domain, completed using reference TRBV7-9 and TRBJ1-1, is DTGVSQNPRHKITKRGQNVTFRCDPISEHNRLYWYRQTLGQGPEFLTYFQNEAQLEKSRLLSDRFSAERPKGSFSTLEIQRTEQGDSAMYLCASSERQGTSMNTEAFFGQGTRLTVV.

The chain employs TRBV20-1 and TRBJ2-1, with 7 bases matching TRBD1. Germline CDR1 DFQATT, CDR2 SNEGSKA (reference sequence). J gave up 3 bases and V 3 bases, and 8 bases lay outside the gene matches. The CDR3 has 15 amino acids. The CDR3 DNA is TGCAGTGCTAGTCCACGACAGGGCCACTACAATGAGCAGTTCTTC. Amino acid sequence: CSASPRQGHYNEQFF.

This clone was counted once. V gene TRBV5-1 combines with J gene TRBJ2-1, with 7 bases fitting TRBD2. Germline CDR1 SGHRS, CDR2 YFSETQ. The CDR3 sequence is 15 residues long. Losses at the gene ends were 4 bases for V and 4 bases for J; bases not matched to a gene: 8. The CDR3 protein is CASSHGGGRYNEQFF. The CDR3 bases are TGCGCCAGCAGCCACGGGGGAGGGAGATACAATGAGCAGTTCTTC.

This chain joins TRBV12-3 or TRBV12-4 and TRBJ1-1; D perhaps matches TRBD1 (6 bases). V dropped 7 bases and J dropped 1 base, with 10 bases sitting between them. This CDR3 is 13 amino acids long. CDR3 in amino acids: CASNRGGNTEAFF. The CDR3 DNA is TGTGCCAGCAATAGGGGGGGGAACACTGAAGCTTTCTTT.

The chain uses TRBV25-1 and TRBJ1-2; D is ambiguous. The CDR3 has 14 amino acids. CDR1 MGHDK and CDR2 SYGVNS come from the germline V gene. The V gene lost 2 bases and the J gene lost 1 base, with 8 bases spanning the gap. The CDR3 DNA is TGTGCCAGCAGTGAACACGGACTTAACTATGGCTACACCTTC. It is translated as CASSEHGLNYGYTF.

This clone appeared a single time. The V call is TRBV11-3, the J call TRBJ2-7; D possibly corresponds to TRBD1 (6 bases). The CDR3 extends over 13 amino acids. Germline assignment: CDR1 SGHNT and CDR2 YENEEA. With 4 bases removed from V and 7 bases from J, the gap between germline ends came to 14 bases. Here the CDR3 reads CASSYQGLREQYV. In nucleotides, the CDR3 is TGTGCCAGCAGCTATCAGGGGTTGAGGGAGCAGTACGTC.

The chain joins TRBV19 to TRBJ2-3, with 11 bases aligning to TRBD2. The V gene end was trimmed by 3 bases and the J gene end by 2 bases; junction bases not matched to a gene: 4. This CDR3 has 16 residues. Germline values: CDR1 LNHDA, CDR2 SQIVND (reference sequence). CDR3 nucleotide sequence: TGTGCCAGTAGTATTGCACTAGCGGGGGTCACAGATACGCAGTATTTT. Its translation is CASSIALAGVTDTQYF.

The chain links TRBV29-1 to TRBJ2-7; TRBD1 aligns across 7 bases. Trimming removed 6 bases from V and 2 bases from J; junction bases left unmatched: 7. The CDR3 extends over 13 amino acids. Germline values: CDR1 SQVTM, CDR2 ANQGSEA. The CDR3 region has the DNA TGCAGCGTACCTGCCGGGACAGCCTACGAGCAGTACTTC. Translating it yields CSVPAGTAYEQYF.

The CDR3 protein is CASRGDRGQEKLFF. CDR3 nucleotides: TGTGCCAGCAGAGGGGACAGGGGGCAAGAAAAACTGTTTTTT. The J gene is TRBJ1-4, the V gene TRBV6-5; 12 bases fit TRBD1. J was trimmed by 8 bases and V by 6 bases; bases with no gene match: 4. CDR3 length: 14 residues. Looked up from germline, CDR1 is MNHEY and CDR2 is SVGAGI.

The chain joins TRBV5-1 to TRBJ2-5; 9 bases agree with TRBD2. This CDR3 region has 15 residues. Germline trimming cut 0 bases from V and 5 bases from J; bases unmatched to any gene: 5. The germline gives CDR1 SGHRS, CDR2 YFSETQ. In DNA, the CDR3 is TGCGCCAGCAGCTTGGGGCCTAGCGGGGCGGAGACCCAGTACTTC. Translated: CASSLGPSGAETQYF.

The genes are TRBV19 and TRBJ2-2, with a tentative D call TRBD1 (6 bases). The V end was cut by 3 bases, the J end by 6 bases, with 14 bases between. Per the germline V gene, CDR1 is LNHDA and CDR2 is SQIVND (reference sequence). The CDR3 totals 15 residues. CDR3 sequence: CASSISRGVAGELFF. In DNA, the CDR3 is TGTGCCAGTAGTATTAGCAGGGGTGTAGCCGGGGAGCTGTTTTTT.

This clone was seen a single time. The CDR3 protein is CASSFRRTGLAFF. The CDR3 DNA follows: TGTGCCAGCAGTTTCCGTCGGACAGGGTTGGCTTTCTTT. The chain carries TRBV27 and TRBJ1-1; TRBD1 aligns across 8 bases. The junction had 8 bases not matched to a gene; V was cut back by 3 bases and J by 11 bases. The CDR3 spans 13 residues. Germline assignment: CDR1 MNHEY and CDR2 SMNVEV (reference sequence).

This sequence joins TRBV12-1 and TRBJ2-7; TRBD2, as called in the table, went unchecked against the DNA. TRBV12-1 is a documented pseudogene. This CDR3 spans 12 amino acids. Written as DNA, the CDR3 is TGTGCCAGCAGGTCACTAGCCTACGAGCAGTACGTC. This codes for CASRSLAYEQYV.

The chain links TRBV6-1 to TRBJ1-1, with D tentatively TRBD1 (6 bases). With 3 bases removed from V and 6 bases from J, the gap between germline ends came to 11 bases. Germline V gene data show CDR1 as MNHNS and CDR2 as SASEGT. The CDR3 has 13 residues. The CDR3 loop reads CASSESYRAEAFF. CDR3 sequence (DNA): TGTGCCAGCAGTGAGAGTTACAGGGCTGAAGCTTTCTTT.

The chain uses TRBV3-1 (or the pseudogene TRBV3-2) and TRBJ2-7; 9 positions match TRBD1. The trim removed 7 bases at V and 5 bases at J, leaving 6 bases unmatched. The CDR3 runs 13 residues. CDR1 and CDR2 (germline): LGHDT, YNNKEL (reference sequence). The CDR3 protein is CASNYRGRDEQYF. In DNA, the CDR3 is TGTGCCAGCAACTACAGGGGGCGGGACGAGCAGTACTTC.

The chain couples TRBV4-1 to TRBJ1-6, with unresolved D. The germline V gene has CDR1 MGHRA and CDR2 YSYEKL. CDR3 length: 13 amino acids. Trimming removed 4 bases at V and 8 bases at J, with 9 bases between. CDR3 in DNA: TGCGCCAGCAGCCGAGACTTCGATTCACCCCTCCACTTT. It codes for CASSRDFDSPLHF.

This clone has only a few counts. The chain combines TRBV6-1 with TRBJ2-2, with 8 bases that match TRBD1. The CDR3 totals 16 residues. V lost 4 bases to trimming and J lost 6 bases; unmatched junction nucleotides: 10. From germline, CDR1 is MNHNS and CDR2 SASEGT. The CDR3 nucleotides read TGTGCCAGCAGTGTCCTCCGGGACAGGTCCCCCGGGGAGCTGTTTTTT. Protein: CASSVLRDRSPGELFF.

The table lists this clone with a few counts. The genes are TRBV4-1 and TRBJ1-5, with D uncertain. CDR3 length: 15 residues. From germline, CDR1 is MGHRA and CDR2 YSYEKL. V lost 0 bases and J lost 4, with 10 bases in between. The CDR3, as DNA: TGCGCCAGCAGCCAAGACCCCAGCGAGAATCAGCCCCAGCATTTT. Its protein is CASSQDPSENQPQHF.

The J gene is TRBJ2-2, the V gene TRBV5-1; D may be TRBD1 (6 bases). CDR1 is SGHRS, CDR2 YFSETQ, per germline. The CDR3 runs 15 residues. The ends were cut back, 0 bases at V and 13 bases at J, with 19 bases in the middle. The CDR3 is CASSLEAGVTGSLFF. DNA of the CDR3: TGCGCCAGCAGCTTGGAGGCAGGGGTTACCGGCTCGCTGTTTTTT.

The chain carries TRBV7-9 and TRBJ2-1, with a possible D match to TRBD1 (6 bases). CDR3 size: 16 residues. CDR1 SEHNR and CDR2 FQNEAQ come from the germline V gene (reference sequence). V lost 4 bases, J lost 1 base, and 14 bases lay in between. The CDR3 here is CASSWGPTGSYNEQFF. Written as DNA, the CDR3 is TGTGCCAGCAGCTGGGGGCCGACAGGTTCCTACAATGAGCAGTTCTTC.

This clone has more than one count but fewer than ten. The chain is built from TRBV7-2 and TRBJ2-2; the D is unclear. This CDR3 region has 15 residues. Trimming removed 5 bases at V and 7 bases at J, with 17 bases between. The germline V gene encodes CDR1 SGHTA and CDR2 FQGNSA. In DNA, the CDR3 is TGTGCCAGCAGCCTGACACCTCTAAGAGACGGGGAGCTGTTTTTT. The encoded protein is CASSLTPLRDGELFF.

This sequence joins TRBV28 and TRBJ1-6; D is ambiguous. V was cut by 6 bases and J by 10 bases, with 16 bases left in between. The CDR3 covers 14 residues. Germline CDR1 is MDHEN and CDR2 is SYDVKM. CDR3 amino acids: CASSLRRGRSPLHF. The DNA for the CDR3 is TGTGCCAGCAGCCTTCGACGAGGGAGATCACCCCTCCACTTT.

CDR3 sequence reads: CASNFYSGNTIYF. The CDR3 coding sequence is TGTGCCAGTAATTTTTACTCTGGAAACACCATATATTTT. The chain uses TRBV19 and TRBJ1-3; no firm D call. V lost 7 bases and J 0 bases, leaving 7 bases between the germline ends. There are 13 residues in the CDR3. In germline, CDR1 is LNHDA, CDR2 SQIVND (reference sequence).

This clone was seen a single time. The chain recombines TRBV2 with TRBJ2-4; no clear D gene. V lost 2 bases, J lost 0 bases, and 8 bases lay in between. Looked up from germline, CDR1 is SNHLY and CDR2 is FYNNEI. The CDR3 is 15 residues long. Here the CDR3 reads CASSENSLAKNIQYF. The CDR3 bases are TGTGCCAGCAGTGAAAACTCATTAGCCAAAAACATTCAGTACTTC.

The chain carries TRBV29-1 and TRBJ2-5, with D perhaps TRBD1 (5 bases). This CDR3 has 12 amino acids. Germline V CDR1 and CDR2: SQVTM, ANQGSEA. V was trimmed by 7 bases and J by 4 bases, leaving 13 bases between them. Written as DNA, the CDR3 is TGCAGCGCCCAAGGGGTTTTAGAGACCCAGTACTTC. Translation: CSAQGVLETQYF.

This chain connects TRBV24-1 to TRBJ2-5, with TRBD2 matching 8 bases. Germline V gene data show CDR1 as KGHDR and CDR2 as SFDVKD. V trimming: 2 bases; J trimming: 2 bases; junction bases outside the gene matches: 3. There are 15 residues in the CDR3. The CDR3 region has the DNA TGTGCCACCAGTGATTCACGGGGGGGACAAGAGACCCAGTACTTC. Protein sequence: CATSDSRGGQETQYF.

The rearrangement joins TRBV29-1 to TRBJ1-3; D not certain. Trimming left V 7 bases short and J 0 bases short, with 7 bases between. This CDR3 comprises 12 residues. Per germline, CDR1 SQVTM and CDR2 ANQGSEA. The CDR3 DNA reads TGCAGCGCCCTGTCCTCTGGAAACACCATATATTTT. This gives the protein CSALSSGNTIYF.